This T cell receptor (beta chain) is from a study of CD8+CD57+ T cells in acquired aplastic anemia listed by TCRdb under 2018. Study-wide context: Extracted DNA from sorted CD4+ and CD8+ cells averaged 3.2 ug, ranging from roughly 0.19 to 27.4 ug. For healthy donor samples, the average read count was about 9.9 million for CD4+ cells and 11 million to 14 million for CD8+ cells. Findings and caveats that apply to the study as a whole: No significant difference in CD8+ Simpson's diversity was found between patients and healthy controls (P=0.060). Around 27 CD8+ CDR3 sequences were shared between patients and controls but appeared highly expressed in patients and within their immunodominant clones.

TCR repertoires of sorted CD4+ and CD8+ blood T cells from severe aplastic anemia patients and healthy subjects were deep-sequenced in the study. Ficoll-Paque density gradient centrifugation was used to isolate peripheral blood mononuclear cells. Before DNA extraction, CD4+ and CD8+ T cells were sorted by FACS or by magnetic beads. This clonotype was observed many times. There is no known antigen for this receptor. No base qualities exist here, and no much larger clone lies one base off it. The CDR3 runs 15 residues from the cysteine to the phenylalanine. Kept here is only the CDR3 DNA, which spans 45 bases and is read in frame from base 1. The germline V gene (reference sequence) specifies SGHKS as CDR1 and YYEKEE as CDR2. Trimming takes 3 bases off V and 0 bases off J; junction bases not matched to a gene: 5. Genomic DNA was used as template for profiling of TCR beta VDJ combinations and CDR3 sequences. An Illumina HiSeq 2000 was used for TCR repertoire sequencing. In the source study's methods: Repertoires were assessed using TRBV/TRBJ rearrangement plots, CDR3 size and DJ length profiles, and Simpson's diversity index. The most abundant DNA sequence in the deep sequencing data was taken as the immunodominant clone. CDR3 amino acid sequences were checked for sharing between subjects and were compared against published repertoires and the VDJdb database. Using fastp trimming at Q25 and MiXCR clonotype assembly, TCRdb reanalyzed the public sequencing data and kept in-frame beta chains. Each CDR3 protein gets just one entry, which takes the most common genes and DNA from the rows behind it. The V and J calls were not made by the authors but by TCRdb's processing. For this sample there are 400,000 to 450,000 distinct CDR3 sequences; roughly 68% appear just once. The top ten hold 4% of the sample.

Specimen: sorted CD4+, CD8+, or CD8+CD57+ T cells (not recorded which) from PBMCs. The chain is made from TRBV5-5 and TRBJ1-1; 7 bases in between match TRBD1. The TCR originated in a human donor in good health, serving as a control. The CDR3 corresponds to CASSWTGTVNTEAFF. DNA sequence: TGTGCCAGCAGCTGGACCGGGACAGTGAACACTGAAGCTTTCTTT.